These 24 T cell receptor beta chains were sequenced from one sample in a study of blood T cell repertoires in COVID-19. Clones were sequenced by immunoSEQ multiplex PCR, and TCRdb holds only the in-frame ones, with some missing. The sample records a few hundred thousand clones, almost 90% being singletons. The sequenced material came from peripheral blood. The source of these receptors is a woman aged 55-70 years with COVID-19, enrolled during active disease.

This clone was counted once. CDR3 protein: CASSPGTGFGYTF. The CDR3 coding sequence is TGTGCCAGCAGTCCGGGGACAGGGTTTGGCTACACCTTC. The chain links TRBV6-5 to TRBJ1-2, with 9 bases aligning to TRBD1. The CDR3 totals 13 residues. Germline trimming cut 5 bases from V and 7 bases from J; bases unmatched to any gene: 5. The V gene's germline CDR1 is MNHEY and CDR2 SVGAGI.

J is TRBJ1-3 and V is TRBV3-1 (or the pseudogene TRBV3-2); the D gene is possibly TRBD1 (5 bases). The CDR3 extends over 14 amino acids. The germline V gene has CDR1 LGHDT and CDR2 YNNKEL (reference sequence). V lost 3 bases to trimming and J lost 5 bases, with 11 bases between them. DNA of the CDR3: TGTGCCAGCAGCCACCGCCAGGGAAGAAACACCATATATTTT. It codes for CASSHRQGRNTIYF.

This sequence joins TRBV7-2 and TRBJ2-1, with a tentative D call TRBD1 (5 bases). This CDR3 contains 15 residues. Trimming cost V 0 bases and J 6 bases, with 12 bases left between them. Germline CDR1 reads SGHTA; CDR2 reads FQGNSA. The CDR3 here is CASSLAQGIFNEQFF. DNA of the CDR3: TGTGCCAGCAGCTTAGCGCAGGGTATCTTCAATGAGCAGTTCTTC.

The chain is built from TRBV7-9 and TRBJ1-5, with 9 positions matching TRBD1. V lost 1 base to trimming and J lost 12 bases; unmatched junction nucleotides: 4. This CDR3 has 13 amino acids. Germline V gene data show CDR1 as SEHNR and CDR2 as FQNEAQ (reference sequence). This CDR3 is CASSLGGTGLQHF. In DNA, the CDR3 is TGTGCCAGCAGCTTAGGGGGGACAGGGCTCCAGCATTTT.

This clone was seen a handful of times. J is TRBJ1-1 and V is TRBV9; D is possibly TRBD1 (5 bases). Germline assignment: CDR1 SGDLS and CDR2 YYNGEE. This CDR3 is built from 12 residues. V was trimmed by 3 bases and J by 7 bases, leaving 10 bases between them. The chain's CDR3 is CASSAGGYEAFF. CDR3 nucleotide sequence: TGTGCCAGCAGCGCGGGGGGGTATGAAGCTTTCTTT.

The V call is TRBV20-1, the J call TRBJ2-4; D is perhaps TRBD2 (5 bases). The germline V gene encodes CDR1 DFQATT and CDR2 SNEGSKA (reference sequence). There are 15 residues in the CDR3. The ends were cut back, 3 bases at V and 0 bases at J, with 12 bases in the middle. CDR3 sequence (DNA): TGCAGTGCTAGTGGCAGGACTCTAGCCAAAAACATTCAGTACTTC. It is translated as CSASGRTLAKNIQYF.

V usage is TRBV15 and J usage is TRBJ1-2; TRBD1 matches at 7 bases. The CDR3 consists of 12 residues. V trimming: 3 bases; J trimming: 8 bases; junction bases outside the gene matches: 3. Looked up from germline, CDR1 is LNHNV and CDR2 is YYDKDF (reference sequence). The CDR3 sequence is CATSRTGRGYTF. The CDR3 DNA sequence: TGTGCCACCAGCAGGACAGGGCGAGGCTACACCTTC.

The V and J genes are TRBV6-1 and TRBJ1-2, with 7 bases aligning to TRBD1. The CDR3 spans 13 residues. Germline trimming cut 2 bases from V and 7 bases from J; bases unmatched to any gene: 4. Germline assignment: CDR1 MNHNS and CDR2 SASEGT. As DNA, the CDR3 is TGTGCCAGCAGTGAACGGGACAGAGGTGGCTACACCTTC. It yields the protein CASSERDRGGYTF.

The J gene is TRBJ2-3, the V gene TRBV29-1, with D possibly being TRBD1 (6 bases). Per germline, CDR1 SQVTM and CDR2 ANQGSEA. This CDR3 comprises 15 residues. The ends were cut back, 0 bases at V and 2 bases at J, with 12 bases in the middle. The CDR3 sequence: CSVEDRQDNTDTQYF. The CDR3 DNA reads TGCAGCGTTGAAGATCGACAGGACAACACAGATACGCAGTATTTT.

The rearrangement joins TRBV21-1 to TRBJ1-3; TRBD1, the D gene given by the table, was not confirmed from the DNA. TRBV21-1 is a pseudogene. The CDR3 has 17 residues. The DNA for the CDR3 is TGTGCCAGCATAGGGGGTTGGTCCGTGGTGACTGGAAACACCATATATTTT. It codes for CASIGGWSVVTGNTIYF.

This chain uses TRBV2 with TRBJ2-1; tentatively, D is TRBD1 (6 bases). Looked up from germline, CDR1 is SNHLY and CDR2 is FYNNEI. The CDR3 totals 14 residues. With 6 bases removed from V and 4 bases from J, the gap between germline ends came to 13 bases. CDR3 nucleotides: TGTGCCAGCAGGGCCGGGACACCATACAATGAGCAGTTCTTC. Protein product: CASRAGTPYNEQFF. Together with reference TRBV2 and TRBJ2-1, the CDR3 gives the full variable domain: EPEVTQTPSHQVTQMGQEVILRCVPISNHLYFYWYRQILGQKVEFLVSFYNNEISEKSEIFDDQFSVERPDGSNFTLKIRSTKLEDSAMYFCASRAGTPYNEQFFGPGTRLTVL.

This chain joins TRBV19 and TRBJ1-4; 7 bases are shared with TRBD1. Germline V gene lookup returns CDR1 LNHDA and CDR2 SQIVND (reference sequence). This CDR3 spans 14 amino acids. Losses at the gene ends were 4 bases for V and 4 bases for J; bases not matched to a gene: 3. The CDR3 nucleotides read TGTGCCAGTAGTAGGGACAGAGATAATGAAAAACTGTTTTTT. It encodes CASSRDRDNEKLFF.

This chain uses TRBV19 with TRBJ1-1; D is unresolved. Trimming removed 6 bases at V and 4 bases at J, with 9 bases between. Germline assignment: CDR1 LNHDA and CDR2 SQIVND (reference sequence). This CDR3 comprises 12 residues. CDR3 sequence reads: CASSQWSTEAFF. The CDR3 DNA reads as TGTGCCAGTAGCCAATGGAGCACTGAAGCTTTCTTT.

The chain carries TRBV5-5 and TRBJ2-3; 7 bases are shared with TRBD1. The CDR3 has 17 residues. The ends lost 3 bases at V and 2 bases at J; junction bases unmatched: 12. Germline V CDR1 and CDR2: SGHKS, YYEKEE (reference sequence). The CDR3 spells CASSSLPGTENTDTQYF. The CDR3 bases are TGTGCCAGCAGCTCCTTGCCCGGGACAGAGAACACAGATACGCAGTATTTT.

The chain is built from TRBV10-1 and TRBJ1-2; 7 nucleotides match TRBD1. CDR3 length: 16 residues. CDR1 and CDR2 from the germline V gene are WNHNN and SYGVQD (reference sequence). J gave up 2 bases and V 0 bases, and 6 bases lay outside the gene matches. The CDR3 DNA follows: TGCGCCAGCAGTGAGTCCGATGACAGGGCGAACTATGGCTACACCTTC. This codes for CASSESDDRANYGYTF.

The V gene is TRBV29-1, the J gene TRBJ1-1; 7 bases align to TRBD1. The CDR3 contains 14 residues. CDR1 and CDR2 from the germline V gene are SQVTM and ANQGSEA. The V segment lost 4 bases and the J segment 0 bases; nucleotides outside the gene matches: 5. The CDR3: CSVVRDSMNTEAFF. As DNA, the CDR3 is TGCAGCGTTGTCAGGGACAGCATGAACACTGAAGCTTTCTTT.

The rearrangement uses TRBV3-1 (or the pseudogene TRBV3-2) and TRBJ2-7, with D uncertain. This CDR3 is 9 amino acids long. Germline lookup yields CDR1 LGHDT and CDR2 YNNKEL (reference sequence). V was shortened by 8 bases and J by 9 bases, with 8 bases between the two germline ends. CDR3 in DNA: TGTGCCAGCCCCTTGAGGCAGTACTTC. Its protein product is CASPLRQYF.

In DNA, the CDR3 is TGTGCCACCAGCCCGGGACAGGGATACACCGGGGAGCTGTTTTTT. It encodes CATSPGQGYTGELFF. The chain employs TRBV24-1 and TRBJ2-2; 9 bases agree with TRBD1. Looked up from germline, CDR1 is KGHDR and CDR2 is SFDVKD. The CDR3 length is 15 residues. Unmatched junction bases numbered 5, after V lost 7 bases and J lost 3 bases.

The chain links TRBV19 to TRBJ1-2; perhaps TRBD1 as D (5 bases). Per the germline V gene, CDR1 is LNHDA and CDR2 is SQIVND (reference sequence). The ends were cut back, 4 bases at V and 5 bases at J, with 17 bases in the middle. This CDR3 spans 15 amino acids. The CDR3 loop is CASSRYGQAGYGYTF. The CDR3, as DNA: TGTGCCAGTAGTAGATACGGGCAGGCAGGGTATGGCTACACCTTC.

This clone has a handful of counts. The chain recombines TRBV2 with TRBJ1-2; 7 positions agree with TRBD1. J gave up 6 bases and V 10 bases, and 14 bases lay outside the gene matches. This CDR3 is 14 amino acids long. Germline loops: CDR1 SNHLY, CDR2 FYNNEI. As DNA, the CDR3 is TGTGCCACTCAAACCAACAGGGGAGGCGATGGCTACACCTTC. Translating it yields CATQTNRGGDGYTF.

The genes are TRBV19 and TRBJ1-5; D remains unclear. Trimming took 0 bases from V and 3 from J, leaving 9 bases between them. The CDR3 consists of 15 residues. Germline V CDR1 and CDR2: LNHDA, SQIVND (reference sequence). CDR3 in amino acids: CASSIDREDNQPQHF. The DNA of the CDR3 is TGTGCCAGTAGTATAGATCGCGAAGACAATCAGCCCCAGCATTTT.

The chain has TRBV7-2 and TRBJ1-5; D is uncertain. The CDR3 spans 14 residues. Trimming stripped 4 bases from V and 3 bases from J, with 10 bases between. The V gene's germline CDR1 is SGHTA and CDR2 FQGNSA. The CDR3 region has the DNA TGTGCCAGCAGCTCCCGCGGGGTCAATCAGCCCCAGCATTTT. This translates into CASSSRGVNQPQHF.

The CDR3 coding sequence is TGTGCCAGCAGCACCCGACAGGGCCACTACGAGCAGTACTTC. Translation: CASSTRQGHYEQYF. This chain links TRBV7-8 with TRBJ2-7; 7 bases line up with TRBD1. CDR3 size: 14 residues. V shed 5 bases and J 3 bases; nucleotides not matched to a gene: 7. Per the germline V gene, CDR1 is SGHVS and CDR2 is FQNEAQ.

The rearrangement uses TRBV15 and TRBJ1-2, with 11 bases matching TRBD1. CDR1 and CDR2 (germline): LNHNV, YYDKDF (reference sequence). The CDR3 extends over 17 amino acids. Trimming took 3 bases from V and 7 from J; bases not matched to a gene: 13. The CDR3 DNA sequence: TGTGCCACCAGCAGGGACAGGGGGCTTAAAGGTTCGGGTGGCTACACCTTC. The encoded protein is CATSRDRGLKGSGGYTF.